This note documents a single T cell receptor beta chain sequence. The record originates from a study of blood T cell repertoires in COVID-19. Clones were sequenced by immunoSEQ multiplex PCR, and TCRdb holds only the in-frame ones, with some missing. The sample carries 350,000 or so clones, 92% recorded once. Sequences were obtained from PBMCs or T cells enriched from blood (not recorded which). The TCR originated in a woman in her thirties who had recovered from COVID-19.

The CDR3 loop is CASSPGQGYSPLHF. CDR3 in DNA: TGTGCCAGCAGTCCGGGACAGGGATATTCACCCCTCCACTTT. V is TRBV28 and J is TRBJ1-6, with 9 bases identical to TRBD1. V lost 5 bases, J lost 8 bases, and 4 bases stayed unmatched. The germline V gene has CDR1 MDHEN and CDR2 SYDVKM. The CDR3 is 14 residues long.